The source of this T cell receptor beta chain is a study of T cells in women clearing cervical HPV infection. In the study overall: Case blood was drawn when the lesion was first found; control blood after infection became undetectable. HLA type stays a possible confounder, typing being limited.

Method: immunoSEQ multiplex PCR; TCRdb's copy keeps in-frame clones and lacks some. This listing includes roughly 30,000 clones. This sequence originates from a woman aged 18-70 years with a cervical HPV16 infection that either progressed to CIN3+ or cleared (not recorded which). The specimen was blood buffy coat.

CDR3 DNA (partial): TGTGCCAGCAGCTTAGGGTCAGGAGGTTCCTACGAG. It translates to CASSLGSGGSYE. The full CDR3 protein is CASSLGSGGSYEQYF. This chain uses TRBV7-3 with TRBJ2-7, with a tentative D call TRBD2 (5 bases). The CDR3 extends 3 residues past the end of the read, so its final part is completed from the germline J gene. This CDR3 contains 15 residues. Deletions cut 2 bases from V and 1 base from J, with 12 bases between. Germline V CDR1 and CDR2: SGHTA, FQGTGA.